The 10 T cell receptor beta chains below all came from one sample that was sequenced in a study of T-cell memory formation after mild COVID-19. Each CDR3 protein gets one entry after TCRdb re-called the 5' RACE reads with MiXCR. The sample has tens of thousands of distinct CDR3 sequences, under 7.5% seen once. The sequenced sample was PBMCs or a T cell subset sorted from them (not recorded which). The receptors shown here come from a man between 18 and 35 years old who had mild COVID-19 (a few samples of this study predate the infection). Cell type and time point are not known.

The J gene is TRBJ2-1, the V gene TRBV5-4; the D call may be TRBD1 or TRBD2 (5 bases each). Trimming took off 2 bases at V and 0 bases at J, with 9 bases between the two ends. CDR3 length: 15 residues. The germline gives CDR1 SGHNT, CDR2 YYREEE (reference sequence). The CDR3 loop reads CASSFGASSYNEQFF. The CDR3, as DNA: TGTGCCAGCAGCTTCGGGGCGAGCTCCTACAATGAGCAGTTCTTC.

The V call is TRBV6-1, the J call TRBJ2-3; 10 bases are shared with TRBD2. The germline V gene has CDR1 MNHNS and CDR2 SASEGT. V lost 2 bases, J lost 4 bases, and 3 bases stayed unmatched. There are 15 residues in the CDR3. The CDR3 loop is CASSELAGGADTQYF. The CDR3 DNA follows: TGTGCCAGCAGTGAATTAGCGGGGGGTGCAGATACGCAGTATTTT.

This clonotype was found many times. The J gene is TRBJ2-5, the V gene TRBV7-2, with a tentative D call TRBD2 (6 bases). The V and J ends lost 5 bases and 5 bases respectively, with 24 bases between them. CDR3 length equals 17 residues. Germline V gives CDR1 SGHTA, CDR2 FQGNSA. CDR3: CASSGLMGFGGFETQYF. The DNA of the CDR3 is TGTGCCAGCAGCGGTTTAATGGGCTTCGGGGGATTTGAGACCCAGTACTTC.

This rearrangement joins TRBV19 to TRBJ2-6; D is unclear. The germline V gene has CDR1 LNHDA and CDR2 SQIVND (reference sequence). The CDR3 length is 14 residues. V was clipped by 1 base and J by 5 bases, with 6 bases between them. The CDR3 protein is CASSIGLRANVLTF. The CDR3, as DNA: TGTGCCAGTAGTATAGGTCTAAGGGCCAACGTCCTGACTTTC.

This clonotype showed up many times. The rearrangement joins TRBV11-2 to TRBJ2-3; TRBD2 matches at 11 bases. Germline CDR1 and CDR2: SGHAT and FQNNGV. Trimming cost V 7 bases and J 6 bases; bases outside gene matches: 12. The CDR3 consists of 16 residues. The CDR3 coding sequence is TGTGCCAGCACCCCGAGGCGACTAGCGGGGTTTGATACGCAGTATTTT. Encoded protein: CASTPRRLAGFDTQYF.

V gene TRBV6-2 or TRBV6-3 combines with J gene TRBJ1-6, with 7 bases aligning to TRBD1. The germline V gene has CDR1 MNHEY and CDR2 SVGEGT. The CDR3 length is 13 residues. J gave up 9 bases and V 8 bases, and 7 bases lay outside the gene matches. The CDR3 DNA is TGTGCCAGCGGGGGGACAGTGAGTTCACCCCTCCACTTT. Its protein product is CASGGTVSSPLHF.

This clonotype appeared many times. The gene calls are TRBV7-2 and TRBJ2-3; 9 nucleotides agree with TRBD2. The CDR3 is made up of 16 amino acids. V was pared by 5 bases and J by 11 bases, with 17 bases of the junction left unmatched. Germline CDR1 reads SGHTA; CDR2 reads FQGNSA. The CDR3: CASSTLGVVAGALQYF. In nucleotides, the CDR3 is TGTGCCAGCAGCACCTTGGGGGTGGTAGCGGGGGCATTGCAGTATTTT.

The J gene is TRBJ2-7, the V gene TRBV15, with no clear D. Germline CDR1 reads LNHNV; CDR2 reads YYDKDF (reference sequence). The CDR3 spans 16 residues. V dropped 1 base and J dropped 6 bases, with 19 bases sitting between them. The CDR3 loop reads CATSRVMAVRTGEQYF. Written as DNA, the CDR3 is TGTGCCACCAGCAGAGTAATGGCAGTGCGAACTGGCGAGCAGTACTTC.

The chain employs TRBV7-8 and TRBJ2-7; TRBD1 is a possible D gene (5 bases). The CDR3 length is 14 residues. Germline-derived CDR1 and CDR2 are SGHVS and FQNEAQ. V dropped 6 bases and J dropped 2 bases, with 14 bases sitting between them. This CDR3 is CASRKPTETYEQYV. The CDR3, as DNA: TGTGCCAGCAGAAAACCGACAGAGACCTACGAGCAGTACGTC.

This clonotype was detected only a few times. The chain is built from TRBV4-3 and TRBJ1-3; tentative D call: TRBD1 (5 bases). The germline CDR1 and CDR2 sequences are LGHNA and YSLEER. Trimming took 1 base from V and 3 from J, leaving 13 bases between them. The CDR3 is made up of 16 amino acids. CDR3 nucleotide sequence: TGCGCCAGCAGCCAAGGATCGACAGCCATTGGAAACACCATATATTTT. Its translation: CASSQGSTAIGNTIYF.